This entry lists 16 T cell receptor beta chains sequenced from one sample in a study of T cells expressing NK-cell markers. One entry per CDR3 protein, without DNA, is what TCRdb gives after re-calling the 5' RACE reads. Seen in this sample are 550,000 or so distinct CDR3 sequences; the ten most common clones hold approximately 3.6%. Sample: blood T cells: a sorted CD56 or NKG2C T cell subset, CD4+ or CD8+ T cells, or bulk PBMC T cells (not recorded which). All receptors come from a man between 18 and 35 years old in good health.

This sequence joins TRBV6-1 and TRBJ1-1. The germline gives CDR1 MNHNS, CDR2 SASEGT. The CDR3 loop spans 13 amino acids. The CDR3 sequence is CASSADKNTEAFF.

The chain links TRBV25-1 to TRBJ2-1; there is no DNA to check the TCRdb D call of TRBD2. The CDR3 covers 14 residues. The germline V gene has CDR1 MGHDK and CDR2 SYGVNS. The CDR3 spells CASPRTSGNNEQFF.

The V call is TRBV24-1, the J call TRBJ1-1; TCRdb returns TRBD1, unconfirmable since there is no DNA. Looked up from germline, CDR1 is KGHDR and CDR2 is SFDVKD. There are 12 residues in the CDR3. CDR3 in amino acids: CATSVGTGEAFF.

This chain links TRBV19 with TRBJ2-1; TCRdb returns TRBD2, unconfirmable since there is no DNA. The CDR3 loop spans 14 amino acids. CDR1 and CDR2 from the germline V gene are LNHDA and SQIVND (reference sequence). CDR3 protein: CASNSGGPYNEQFF.

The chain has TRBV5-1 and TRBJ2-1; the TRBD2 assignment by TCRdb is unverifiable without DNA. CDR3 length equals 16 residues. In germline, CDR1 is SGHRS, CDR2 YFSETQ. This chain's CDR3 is CASSPGGTSAKFEQFF.

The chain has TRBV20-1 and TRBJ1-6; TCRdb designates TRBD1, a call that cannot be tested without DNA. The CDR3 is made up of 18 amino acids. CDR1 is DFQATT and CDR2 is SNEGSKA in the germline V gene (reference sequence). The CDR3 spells CSARDTGMDFRSDSPLHF.

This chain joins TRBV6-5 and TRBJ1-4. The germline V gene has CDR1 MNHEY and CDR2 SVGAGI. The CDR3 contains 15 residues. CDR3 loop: CASSYSGRKDEKLFF.

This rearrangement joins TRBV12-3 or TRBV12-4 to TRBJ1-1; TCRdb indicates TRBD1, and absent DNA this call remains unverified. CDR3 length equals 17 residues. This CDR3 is CASSLMAAGTGRQKAFF.

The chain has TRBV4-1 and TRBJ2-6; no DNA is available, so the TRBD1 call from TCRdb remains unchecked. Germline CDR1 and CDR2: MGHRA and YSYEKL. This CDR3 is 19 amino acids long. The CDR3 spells CASSQDGSGVRRGANVLTF.

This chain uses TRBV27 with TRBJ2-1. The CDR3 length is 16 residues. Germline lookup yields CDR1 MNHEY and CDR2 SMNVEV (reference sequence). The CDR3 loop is CASSQDLGAFYNEQFF.

CDR3 sequence reads: CSVDVGGGETQYF. The chain couples TRBV29-1 to TRBJ2-5; lacking DNA, the TRBD2 call made by TCRdb goes unchecked. The CDR3 has 13 amino acids. CDR1 SQVTM and CDR2 ANQGSEA come from the germline V gene.

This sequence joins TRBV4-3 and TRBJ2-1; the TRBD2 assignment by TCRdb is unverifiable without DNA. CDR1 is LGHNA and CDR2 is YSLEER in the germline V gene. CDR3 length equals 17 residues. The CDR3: CASSQDETSGRIDEQFF.

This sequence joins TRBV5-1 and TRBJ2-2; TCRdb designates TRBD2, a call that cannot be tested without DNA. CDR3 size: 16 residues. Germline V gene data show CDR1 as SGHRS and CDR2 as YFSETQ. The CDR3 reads CASSLESGRNTGELFF.

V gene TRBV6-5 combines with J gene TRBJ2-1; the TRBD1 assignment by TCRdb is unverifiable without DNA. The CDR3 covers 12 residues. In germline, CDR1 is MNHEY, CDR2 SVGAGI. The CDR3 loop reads CASSSGTSEQFF.

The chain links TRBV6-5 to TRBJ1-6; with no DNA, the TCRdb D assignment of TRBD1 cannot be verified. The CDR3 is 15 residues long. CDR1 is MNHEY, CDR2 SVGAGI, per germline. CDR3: CASSYGAGINSPLHF.

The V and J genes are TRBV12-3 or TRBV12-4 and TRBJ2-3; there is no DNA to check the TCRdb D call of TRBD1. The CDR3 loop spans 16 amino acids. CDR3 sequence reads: CASSLAGVDSTDTQYF.